This entry lists 3 T cell receptor beta chains sequenced from one sample in a study of control samples from healthy donors and cancer patients. TCRdb's copy holds only in-frame clones and misses some; the assay was immunoSEQ multiplex PCR. The sample has tens of thousands of clones, around four fifths seen once; the top ten hold over 45%. The specimen sequenced was blood. These receptor sequences come from a man in his sixties in good health.

This chain uses TRBV18 with TRBJ1-1, with D possibly being TRBD1 (6 bases). Germline CDR1 and CDR2: KGHSH and LQKENI. The CDR3 spans 12 residues. V was cut by 3 bases and J by 7 bases, with 9 bases left in between. This CDR3 reads CASSPDSLEAFF. In DNA form, the CDR3 reads TGTGCCAGCTCACCGGACAGCCTTGAAGCTTTCTTT.

This clone was seen more than once but under ten times. The chain has TRBV5-1 and TRBJ2-1; the match to TRBD2 covers 9 bases. Germline CDR1 reads SGHRS; CDR2 reads YFSETQ. The CDR3 totals 16 residues. Germline trimming cut 6 bases from V and 2 bases from J; bases unmatched to any gene: 9. CDR3 residues: CASIWGASGTYNEQFF. The CDR3, as DNA: TGCGCCAGCATTTGGGGGGCTAGCGGGACCTACAATGAGCAGTTCTTC.

V gene TRBV7-2 combines with J gene TRBJ1-1; D not certain. Looked up from germline, CDR1 is SGHTA and CDR2 is FQGNSA. This CDR3 comprises 15 residues. Trimming took 1 base from V and 2 from J, leaving 11 bases between them. The CDR3 sequence: CASSLVWADNTEAFF. As DNA, the CDR3 is TGTGCCAGCAGCTTAGTTTGGGCGGATAACACTGAAGCTTTCTTT. Full variable domain (outside the CDR3, taken from reference TRBV7-2 and TRBJ1-1): GAGVSQSPSNKVTEKGKDVELRCDPISGHTALYWYRQSLGQGLEFLIYFQGNSAPDKSGLPSDRFSAERTGGSVSTLTIQRTQQEDSAVYLCASSLVWADNTEAFFGQGTRLTVV.